The rows below give T cell receptor beta chains drawn from one sample of a study of Graves' ophthalmopathy and Graves' hyperthyroidism. TCRdb re-derived calls from the multiplex PCR reads in MiXCR, one entry per CDR3 protein. There are hundreds of thousands of distinct CDR3 sequences in the sample; about 20% occur only once, and roughly 7.4% lies in the top ten. Sequenced input: peripheral blood. The receptor set was obtained from a young woman with stable Graves' hyperthyroidism. Some clones in this sample may be carry-over from other donors' samples. CDR3s include the opening cysteine and the closing phenylalanine or tryptophan. A D gene is named only where the DNA matches it firmly. Size is omitted from some rows. Given values are once, few, many or a class for expanded clones.

length,V,D,J,size,DNA,CDR3
15,TRBV5-1,NA,TRBJ1-5,many,TGCGCCAGCAGCCCGGACGGGGCTGGCAATCAGCCCCAGCATTTT,CASSPDGAGNQPQHF
11,TRBV7-3,TRBD1,TRBJ1-2,few,TGTGCCAGTAGTATGGACAGGGGCTACACCTTC,CASSMDRGYTF
15,TRBV19,NA,TRBJ2-7,many,TGTGCCAGTAGTCCCCGACAGAGGGACTCCTACGAGCAGTACTTC,CASSPRQRDSYEQYF
15,TRBV3-1,NA,TRBJ1-2,few,TGTGCCAGCAGCCAAGAGACGGCACAGGCGGGTGGCTACACCTTC,CASSQETAQAGGYTF
13,TRBV30,NA,TRBJ2-7,few,TGTGCCTGTAGTCCGGGACACAACTACGAGCAGTACTTC,CACSPGHNYEQYF
13,TRBV3-1,NA,TRBJ2-5,many,TGTGCCAGCAGCCAAGGAGCGGTAGAGACCCAGTACTTC,CASSQGAVETQYF
14,TRBV6-1,NA,TRBJ1-2,many,TGTGCCAGCAGTCCCGATGGGGGGAAAGATGGCTACACCTTC,CASSPDGGKDGYTF
15,TRBV6-1,TRBD1,TRBJ1-2,many,TGTGCCAGCAGTGTCAACAGGGGGTTAAGCTATGGCTACACCTTC,CASSVNRGLSYGYTF
15,TRBV9,TRBD2,TRBJ2-5,many,TGTGCCAGCAGCGTCGCGGGAGGAGTGTCAGAGACCCAGTACTTC,CASSVAGGVSETQYF
15,TRBV6-1,TRBD1,TRBJ1-6,many,TGTGCCAGCAGCCCAGGGACAGGGTGGTACTCACCCCTCCACTTT,CASSPGTGWYSPLHF
16,TRBV11-2,NA,TRBJ1-2,few,TGTGCCAGCAGCCCCTTTGTCACAGACTTTAACTATGGCTACACCTTC,CASSPFVTDFNYGYTF
12,TRBV29-1,NA,TRBJ2-7,few,TGCAGCGTTGAAGGCATTGCCTACGAGCAGTACTTC,CSVEGIAYEQYF
13,TRBV20-1,TRBD1,TRBJ1-5,many,TGCAGTGCTGTGGACAGGGGCAATCAGCCCCAGCATTTT,CSAVDRGNQPQHF
11,TRBV30,NA,TRBJ1-1,many,TGTGCCTGGAGTGATGGTCTGGAAGCTTTCTTT,CAWSDGLEAFF
15,TRBV27,NA,TRBJ2-2,NA,TGTGCCAGCAGTTTATTGGGTTCGGGGACCGGGGAGCTGTTTTTT,CASSLLGSGTGELFF
14,TRBV13,NA,TRBJ2-2,few,TGTGCCAGCAGCTTATGGGGGCACACCGGGGAGCTGTTTTTT,CASSLWGHTGELFF
14,TRBV3-1,NA,TRBJ1-2,many,TGTGCCAGCAGCCAGGCAGGAGCGACCTATGGCTACACCTTC,CASSQAGATYGYTF
15,TRBV6-1,TRBD2,TRBJ2-2,many,TGTGCCAGCAGTGGATCTAGCGGAGCCACCGGGGAGCTGTTTTTT,CASSGSSGATGELFF
15,TRBV4-1,TRBD2,TRBJ2-7,NA,TGCGCCAGCAGCCAAGTCTTCGGGGGGGCGAACGAGCAGTACTTC,CASSQVFGGANEQYF
14,TRBV6-1,TRBD1,TRBJ2-7,NA,TGTGCCAGCAGCTGGGACAGGGTGTCCTACGAGCAGTACTTC,CASSWDRVSYEQYF
16,TRBV11-2,NA,TRBJ2-7,many,TGTGCCAGCAGCTTAGTTGGTAGCGCGGACTCCTACGAGCAGTACTTC,CASSLVGSADSYEQYF
14,TRBV11-2,NA,TRBJ2-5,many,TGTGCCAGCAGCCGGATGAGAGGGCGAGAGACCCAGTACTTC,CASSRMRGRETQYF